This T cell receptor (beta chain) was retrieved from a study of blood T cell repertoires in COVID-19. The junction had 4 bases not matched to a gene; V was cut back by 3 bases and J by 3 bases. The V gene's germline CDR1 is KGHSH and CDR2 LQKENI. This CDR3 contains 15 residues. Data came from immunoSEQ multiplex PCR; TCRdb stores just in-frame clones and leaves some out. Of 310,000 or so clones in the sample, 90% to 95% were seen once. V usage is TRBV18 and J usage is TRBJ2-3, with TRBD2 matching over 9 bases. This clonotype originated in a woman aged 25 to 39 with COVID-19, enrolled during active disease. Input material: peripheral blood. CDR3 region: CASSPSGSRTDTQYF. In DNA form, the CDR3 reads TGTGCCAGCTCACCTAGCGGGAGTCGTACAGATACGCAGTATTTT. Full variable domain (missing parts from reference TRBV18 and TRBJ2-3): NAGVMQNPRHLVRRRGQEARLRCSPMKGHSHVYWYRQLPEEGLKFMVYLQKENIIDESGMPKERFSAEFPKEGPSILRIQQVVRGDSAAYFCASSPSGSRTDTQYFGPGTRLTVL.